The entry that follows covers one TCR beta chain sequence. Its antigen is undetermined. Researchers prepared the TCRbeta library using unique molecular identifiers, the study reports. TCRdb called the PCR reads again in MiXCR, with one record for every CDR3 protein. The sample has some 200,000 distinct CDR3 sequences; 7% to 9% are singletons. This specimen comes from a study of T-cell reconstitution after alpha-beta-depleted transplantation in children. The study, taken as a whole, reports: Elevated TCRbeta diversity at day 60 was traced, in some patients, to surviving recipient T cells and thymic progenitors. About two months after transplant, alpha-beta T cells reportedly came from several hundred expanded graft clones. Among T cells one year after transplant, newly produced cells accounted for most counts and diversity.

Germline V gene lookup returns CDR1 SEHNR and CDR2 FQNEAQ (reference sequence). There are 15 residues in the CDR3. The trim removed 0 bases at V and 7 bases at J, leaving 4 bases unmatched. The sequence derives from a male patient aged 2-9 years who had a stem cell transplant for acute myeloid leukemia, so the T cells may come from the graft donor. The rearrangement links TRBV7-9 to TRBJ1-5; 9 nucleotides agree with TRBD1. Sample: PBMCs, mostly from graft donor cells, taken 360 days after TCRalphabeta/CD19-depleted stem cell transplant. CDR3 DNA: TGTGCCAGCAGCTTAGCCGGGACAGGGCGCCAGCCCCAGCATTTT. Its translation is CASSLAGTGRQPQHF.